This T cell receptor beta chain derives from a study of T-cell memory formation after mild COVID-19. The V end lost 6 bases, the J end lost 2 bases, and 15 bases lay between the germline ends. This CDR3 contains 15 residues. CDR1 is SGHAT and CDR2 is FQNNGV in the germline V gene. This clonotype was recorded many times. TCRdb ran MiXCR on the 5' RACE reads and lists one entry per CDR3 protein. The sample shows some 200,000 distinct CDR3 sequences, 9% to 10% of them seen only once. Sequenced material: PBMCs or a T cell subset sorted from them (not recorded which). V is TRBV11-2 and J is TRBJ2-3; maybe TRBD1 (5 bases). The clonotype originates from a man aged 18 to 30 who had mild COVID-19 (a few samples of this study predate the infection). Cell type and time point are not known. For the CDR3, the DNA is TGTGCCAGCAGGGGTCTCAGGGTCCACACAGATACGCAGTATTTT. This codes for CASRGLRVHTDTQYF.